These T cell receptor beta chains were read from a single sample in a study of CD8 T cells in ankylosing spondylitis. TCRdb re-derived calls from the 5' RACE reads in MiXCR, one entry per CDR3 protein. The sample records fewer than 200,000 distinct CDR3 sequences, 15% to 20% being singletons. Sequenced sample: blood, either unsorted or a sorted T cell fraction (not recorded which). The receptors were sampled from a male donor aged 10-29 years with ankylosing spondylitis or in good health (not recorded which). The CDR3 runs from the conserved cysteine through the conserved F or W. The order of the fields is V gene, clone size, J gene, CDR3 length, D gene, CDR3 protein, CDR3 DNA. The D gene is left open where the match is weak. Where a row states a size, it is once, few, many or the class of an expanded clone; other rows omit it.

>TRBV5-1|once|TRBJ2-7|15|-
CASSLDTDISYEQYF
TGCGCCAGCAGCTTGGATACGGACATCTCCTACGAGCAGTACTTC
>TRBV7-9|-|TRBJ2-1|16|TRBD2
CASSTPTSGNYNEQFF
TGTGCCAGCAGCACCCCGACTAGCGGGAACTACAATGAGCAGTTCTTC
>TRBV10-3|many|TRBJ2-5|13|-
CAISEVPMETQYF
TGTGCCATCAGTGAGGTGCCCATGGAGACCCAGTACTTC
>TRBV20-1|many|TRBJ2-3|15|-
CSASRRDPVTDTQYF
TGCAGTGCTAGCCGCCGGGACCCCGTCACAGATACGCAGTATTTT
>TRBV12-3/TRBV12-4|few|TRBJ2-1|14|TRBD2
CASRPGLAHNEQFF
TGTGCCAGCAGACCTGGACTAGCGCACAATGAGCAGTTCTTC
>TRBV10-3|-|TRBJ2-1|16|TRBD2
CAISDLGGSSNNEQFF
TGTGCCATCAGTGATTTAGGCGGGAGTAGCAACAATGAGCAGTTCTTC
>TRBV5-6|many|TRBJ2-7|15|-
CASSVRAFPHYEQYF
TGTGCCAGCAGCGTCCGGGCCTTTCCCCACTACGAGCAGTACTTC
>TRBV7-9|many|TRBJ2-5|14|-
CASSAPSVGQTQYF
TGTGCCAGCAGCGCACCATCAGTCGGCCAGACCCAGTACTTC
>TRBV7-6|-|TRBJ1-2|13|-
CASSLGVSGGYTF
TGTGCCAGCAGCTTAGGCGTGTCCGGGGGCTACACCTTC
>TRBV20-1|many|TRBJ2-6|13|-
CSASGSGANVLTF
TGCAGTGCGTCTGGCTCTGGGGCCAACGTCCTGACTTTC
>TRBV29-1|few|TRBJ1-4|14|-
CSVEDLGVNEKLFF
TGCAGCGTTGAAGATCTTGGAGTTAATGAAAAACTGTTTTTT
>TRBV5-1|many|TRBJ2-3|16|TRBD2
CASSWTSGSFSDTQYF
TGCGCCAGCAGCTGGACTAGCGGGAGTTTCTCAGATACGCAGTATTTT
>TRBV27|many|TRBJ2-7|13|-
CASSYSAPYEQYF
TGTGCCAGCAGTTATTCGGCGCCCTACGAGCAGTACTTC
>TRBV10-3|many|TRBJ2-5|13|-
CAIKRPDQETQYF
TGTGCCATCAAGAGGCCAGACCAAGAGACCCAGTACTTC
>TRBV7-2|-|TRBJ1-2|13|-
CASSLGGYYGYTF
TGTGCCAGCAGCTTGGGCGGATACTATGGCTACACCTTC
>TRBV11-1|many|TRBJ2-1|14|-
CASSPGAGWHEQFF
TGTGCCAGCAGCCCAGGGGCAGGGTGGCATGAGCAGTTCTTC
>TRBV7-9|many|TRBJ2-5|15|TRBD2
CASSLAGGPKETQYF
TGTGCCAGCAGCTTGGCGGGAGGGCCGAAAGAGACCCAGTACTTC
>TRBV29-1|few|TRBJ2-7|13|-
CSARSQNSYEQYF
TGCAGCGCTCGGAGCCAAAACTCCTACGAGCAGTACTTC
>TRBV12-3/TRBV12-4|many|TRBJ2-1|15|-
CASSLGGQAYNEQFF
TGTGCCAGCAGTTTAGGGGGACAAGCCTACAATGAGCAGTTCTTC
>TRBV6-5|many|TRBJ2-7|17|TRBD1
CASSYSVAGTGPYEQYF
TGTGCCAGCAGTTACTCGGTTGCAGGGACAGGTCCCTACGAGCAGTACTTC
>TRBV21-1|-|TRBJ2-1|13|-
CASSRMRRYEQFF
TGTGCCAGCAGTCGTATGAGGCGATATGAGCAGTTCTTC
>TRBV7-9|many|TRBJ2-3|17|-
CASSSTLGRMSADTQYF
TGTGCCAGCAGTTCTACCCTAGGGAGAATGTCGGCAGATACGCAGTATTTT
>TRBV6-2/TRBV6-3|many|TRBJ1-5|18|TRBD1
CASSTRDRRVYSNQPQHF
TGTGCCAGCAGCACACGGGACAGGAGGGTTTATAGCAATCAGCCCCAGCATTTT
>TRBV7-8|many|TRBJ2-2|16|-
CASSLASPTNTGELFF
TGTGCCAGCAGCTTAGCTAGTCCCACAAACACCGGGGAGCTGTTTTTT
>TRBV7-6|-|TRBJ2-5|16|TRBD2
CASSFERERVWETQYF
TGTGCCAGCAGCTTTGAGCGGGAGCGGGTATGGGAGACCCAGTACTTC
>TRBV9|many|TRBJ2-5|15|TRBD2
CASSVGLAGWETQYF
TGTGCCAGCAGCGTCGGACTAGCGGGATGGGAGACCCAGTACTTC
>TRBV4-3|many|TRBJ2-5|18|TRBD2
CASSALRWESSGMETQYF
TGCGCCAGCAGCGCCCTGAGATGGGAATCTAGCGGGATGGAGACCCAGTACTTC